One sample yielded the 4 T cell receptor beta chains listed below, sequenced in a study of blood T cells in healthy people across ages. A second PCR, run for roughly 7 to 11 cycles, used a sample-barcoded 5' primer plus a J-beta primer mix. MiXCR, run by TCRdb on the 5' RACE reads, gives a single entry per CDR3 protein. The repertoire holds about 680,000 distinct CDR3 sequences, approximately 49% seen once, with around 32% in the top ten. The sample was blood. The receptor set was obtained from a woman between 55 and 75 years old in good health.

The gene calls are TRBV27 and TRBJ2-3; TRBD2 matches 12 bases. V shed 2 bases and J 1 base; nucleotides not matched to a gene: 7. This CDR3 comprises 18 residues. Germline assignment: CDR1 MNHEY and CDR2 SMNVEV (reference sequence). CDR3 loop: CASSLLASGRAGTDTQYF. CDR3 nucleotides: TGTGCCAGCAGTTTACTCGCTAGCGGGAGGGCGGGCACAGATACGCAGTATTTT.

The V call is TRBV20-1, the J call TRBJ2-5; D is possibly TRBD2 (6 bases). The V gene's germline CDR1 is DFQATT and CDR2 SNEGSKA (reference sequence). The V gene lost 1 base and the J gene lost 5 bases, with 11 bases spanning the gap. The CDR3 extends over 13 amino acids. The CDR3 region has the DNA TGCAGTGCTAGAGCGGCGGGATGGGAGACCCAGTACTTC. This translates into CSARAAGWETQYF.

The rearrangement uses TRBV12-3 or TRBV12-4 and TRBJ1-1; the match to TRBD1 covers 7 bases. V lost 4 bases to trimming and J lost 1 base; unmatched junction nucleotides: 6. This CDR3 region has 15 residues. CDR3 bases: TGTGCCAGCAGTTCGGAAGGGACAGAGAACACTGAAGCTTTCTTT. Encoded protein: CASSSEGTENTEAFF.

This clonotype came up a few times. The chain joins TRBV9 to TRBJ2-3; D possibly corresponds to TRBD1 (5 bases). Trimming took 0 bases from V and 3 from J, leaving 8 bases between them. Germline-derived CDR1 and CDR2 are SGDLS and YYNGEE. CDR3 length: 14 residues. CDR3 DNA sequence: TGTGCCAGCAGCGTAGGGGCAGGGACAGATACGCAGTATTTT. Amino acids: CASSVGAGTDTQYF. The entire variable domain, with the rest obtained from reference TRBV9 and TRBJ2-3, is as follows: DSGVTQTPKHLITATGQRVTLRCSPRSGDLSVYWYQQSLDQGLQFLIQYYNGEERAKGNILERFSAQQFPDLHSELNLSSLELGDSALYFCASSVGAGTDTQYFGPGTRLTVL.